These 3 T cell receptor beta chains share one sample of origin, sequenced in a study of CD8 T cells in ankylosing spondylitis. TCRdb re-called the 5' RACE reads with MiXCR, one entry per CDR3 protein. This repertoire shows some 70,000 distinct CDR3 sequences, roughly 5.3% found once; its top ten account for around 2.2%. Sequences were obtained from blood, either unsorted or a sorted T cell fraction (not recorded which). The receptors derive from a male donor with ankylosing spondylitis or in good health (not recorded which).

The table lists this clonotype with many counts. V gene TRBV20-1 combines with J gene TRBJ1-5; D unresolved. This CDR3 has 11 residues. CDR1 DFQATT and CDR2 SNEGSKA come from the germline V gene (reference sequence). The ends were cut back, 6 bases at V and 6 bases at J, with 9 bases in the middle. CDR3 residues: CSAEGVQPQHF. CDR3 bases: TGCAGTGCCGAGGGAGTTCAGCCCCAGCATTTT.

This clonotype was detected ten times or more. This chain connects TRBV12-3 or TRBV12-4 to TRBJ1-6; possible D gene TRBD1, 6 bases. V lost 10 bases and J lost 10, with 17 bases in between. The CDR3 is 13 residues long. The CDR3 is CATSRGYQSPLHF. The CDR3 nucleotides read TGTGCCACCTCTAGGGGGTATCAATCACCCCTCCACTTT.

This clonotype was recorded a few times. The chain has TRBV3-1 and TRBJ1-2; D uncertain. V was shortened by 3 bases and J by 2 bases, with 10 bases between the two germline ends. Germline loops: CDR1 LGHDT, CDR2 YNNKEL (reference sequence). The CDR3 is 14 amino acids. The CDR3 protein is CASSQQPKNYGYTF. The CDR3 bases are TGTGCCAGCAGCCAGCAGCCCAAAAACTATGGCTACACCTTC.